Below, 25 T cell receptor beta chains from the same sample are listed, as sequenced in a study of T-cell reconstitution after alpha-beta-depleted transplantation in children. The authors prepared the TCRbeta library with unique molecular identifiers. From the PCR reads, TCRdb called clonotypes with MiXCR, one entry per CDR3 protein. The data hold around 380,000 distinct CDR3 sequences, with roughly 11% observed a single time. Specimen: PBMCs from the stem cell graft donor, collected from the stem cell graft. The receptors derive from a human donor who donated a stem cell graft to a child with acute myeloid leukemia.

There are a few counts of this clonotype. The chain carries TRBV11-2 and TRBJ2-7, with 8 nucleotides matching TRBD2. J lost 0 bases, V lost 0 bases, and 7 bases had no gene match. The CDR3 is 17 residues long. CDR1 is SGHAT, CDR2 FQNNGV, per germline. CDR3: CASSLEPGGIYSYEQYF. As DNA, the CDR3 is TGTGCCAGCAGCTTAGAGCCGGGGGGGATTTACTCCTACGAGCAGTACTTC.

V is TRBV20-1 and J is TRBJ2-5; tentatively, D is TRBD2 (6 bases). The CDR3 is 14 amino acids. Germline V gives CDR1 DFQATT, CDR2 SNEGSKA (reference sequence). V lost 0 bases and J 1 base, leaving 9 bases between the germline ends. CDR3 bases: TGCAGTGCTAGAGATTGGGACTTCCAAGAGACCCAGTACTTC. Residues: CSARDWDFQETQYF.

A remark on this clonotype: Relative to the germline gene, one junction end is altered; a read error may explain this. The V gene is TRBV20-1, the J gene TRBJ1-5; no definite D call. The CDR3 totals 16 residues. Germline CDR1 DFQATT, CDR2 SNEGSKA (reference sequence). CDR3: CCAREGRSPGNQPQHF. The CDR3 DNA reads TGCTGTGCTAGAGAAGGTAGGAGTCCCGGCAATCAGCCCCAGCATTTT.

The chain recombines TRBV20-1 with TRBJ1-3; 11 bases are shared with TRBD1. Per germline, CDR1 DFQATT and CDR2 SNEGSKA (reference sequence). The CDR3 is 14 residues long. After removal of 6 bases from V and 8 bases from J, the junction contained 9 bases not matched to a gene. This CDR3 reads CSASNGDRGDTIYF. The CDR3, as DNA: TGCAGTGCCTCAAACGGGGACAGGGGGGACACCATATATTTT.

This clonotype was detected only a few times. This chain joins TRBV7-2 and TRBJ2-7; maybe TRBD1 (5 bases). The CDR3 spans 15 residues. The germline V gene encodes CDR1 SGHTA and CDR2 FQGNSA. V dropped 2 bases and J dropped 0 bases, with 11 bases sitting between them. The CDR3 protein is CASSLLPTDSYEQYF. The DNA of the CDR3 is TGTGCCAGCAGCTTACTCCCGACAGACTCCTACGAGCAGTACTTC.

There are a few counts of this clonotype. The rearrangement uses TRBV7-9 and TRBJ2-4, with 9 bases fitting TRBD1. The V gene end was trimmed by 1 base and the J gene end by 2 bases; junction bases not matched to a gene: 6. This CDR3 contains 17 residues. The germline CDR1 and CDR2 sequences are SEHNR and FQNEAQ (reference sequence). Here the CDR3 DNA reads TGTGCCAGCAGCTTAGAACGTGGGACAGGGCCCAAAAACATTCAGTACTTC. Amino acid sequence: CASSLERGTGPKNIQYF.

This clonotype was counted many times. The gene calls are TRBV5-1 and TRBJ2-2; 9 nucleotides line up with TRBD2. The germline V gene encodes CDR1 SGHRS and CDR2 YFSETQ. This CDR3 comprises 17 residues. After removal of 2 bases from V and 0 bases from J, the junction contained 5 bases not matched to a gene. CDR3 residues: CASSFNLAGSNTGELFF. CDR3 nucleotide sequence: TGCGCCAGCAGCTTCAACCTAGCGGGGTCGAACACCGGGGAGCTGTTTTTT.

In this sample, this clonotype turned up a few times. The chain carries TRBV21-1 and TRBJ2-7; TRBD1, the D gene given by the table, was not confirmed from the DNA. TRBV21-1 counts as a pseudogene. CDR3 length equals 14 residues. Here the CDR3 DNA reads TGTGCCAGCAGCAGGGGAAGGGTAACGTACGAGCAGTACTTC. Protein: CASSRGRVTYEQYF.

In its sample, this clonotype was seen many times. The chain has TRBV7-9 and TRBJ1-5; D not resolved. Trimming pared 6 bases from V and 1 base from J, leaving 7 bases between. This CDR3 has 13 residues. Germline V gene data show CDR1 as SEHNR and CDR2 as FQNEAQ (reference sequence). The chain's CDR3 is CASSRGSNQPQHF. For the CDR3, the DNA is TGTGCCAGCAGTCGTGGGAGCAATCAGCCCCAGCATTTT.

This clonotype was seen at least ten times. J is TRBJ2-1 and V is TRBV20-1; TRBD1 agrees at 8 bases. After removal of 6 bases from V and 1 base from J, the junction contained 11 bases not matched to a gene. There are 16 residues in the CDR3. CDR1 is DFQATT, CDR2 SNEGSKA, per germline (reference sequence). Written as DNA, the CDR3 is TGCAGTGCCCCCTTAATTGACAGGGGTTCCTACAATGAGCAGTTCTTC. Its protein product is CSAPLIDRGSYNEQFF.

This clonotype was seen a few times. The chain recombines TRBV29-1 with TRBJ2-1, with D unresolved. Per the germline V gene, CDR1 is SQVTM and CDR2 is ANQGSEA. CDR3 length: 15 amino acids. The germline V and J ends were trimmed by 3 bases and 0 bases, with 12 bases remaining between them. CDR3 nucleotide sequence: TGCAGCGTTGACCCCGCTCGGAGCTCCTACAATGAGCAGTTCTTC. Its translation is CSVDPARSSYNEQFF.

The V and J genes are TRBV15 and TRBJ2-5, with TRBD2 identical over 8 bases. Looked up from germline, CDR1 is LNHNV and CDR2 is YYDKDF (reference sequence). The CDR3 is 17 amino acids. Trimming cost V 5 bases and J 3 bases; bases outside gene matches: 14. As DNA, the CDR3 is TGTGCCACCAGCCAGGGTAGAGTAGCGGGGAATGAAGAGACCCAGTACTTC. This gives the protein CATSQGRVAGNEETQYF.

This clonotype occurred a few times. V is TRBV6-2 or TRBV6-3 and J is TRBJ2-4; no clear D gene. The CDR3 covers 12 residues. CDR1 and CDR2 (germline): MNHEY, SVGEGT. The V gene lost 7 bases and the J gene lost 8 bases, with 12 bases spanning the gap. The DNA for the CDR3 is TGTGCCAGCAAAAGTGGTGGGTACATTCAGTACTTC. It yields the protein CASKSGGYIQYF.

This clonotype has ten or more counts. This chain connects TRBV4-2 to TRBJ1-4, with D unresolved. Trimming left V 4 bases short and J 6 bases short, with 15 bases between. The germline V gene encodes CDR1 LGHNA and CDR2 YNFKEQ. The CDR3 length is 15 residues. The CDR3 sequence is CASSPQLLMDEKLFF. The DNA for the CDR3 is TGTGCCAGCAGCCCCCAGCTGCTTATGGATGAAAAACTGTTTTTT.

This clonotype was found many times. The chain couples TRBV27 to TRBJ2-7; the D gene is possibly TRBD1 (5 bases). V lost 5 bases to trimming and J lost 2 bases, with 16 bases between them. CDR1 is MNHEY and CDR2 is SMNVEV in the germline V gene (reference sequence). The CDR3 runs to 15 residues. Here the CDR3 reads CASSIRRRGPYEQYF. The CDR3 DNA reads TGTGCCAGCAGTATCCGGCGTAGGGGCCCCTACGAGCAGTACTTC.

This clonotype was recorded many times. The rearrangement links TRBV9 to TRBJ2-1, with D hard to call. The V and J ends lost 3 bases and 6 bases respectively, with 16 bases between them. The V gene's germline CDR1 is SGDLS and CDR2 YYNGEE. The CDR3 extends over 15 amino acids. CDR3 DNA sequence: TGTGCCAGCAGCGCGCTAGGTGGGTCGGGCAATGAGCAGTTCTTC. Its translation is CASSALGGSGNEQFF.

This clonotype was seen ten or more times. The V gene is TRBV5-4, the J gene TRBJ2-3, with unresolved D. The CDR3 runs 14 residues. Germline CDR1 is SGHNT and CDR2 is YYREEE (reference sequence). The V gene lost 1 base and the J gene lost 5 bases, with 11 bases spanning the gap. For the CDR3, the DNA is TGTGCCAGCAGCTTGCGCGCGTCGGTAGATACGCAGTATTTT. The encoded protein is CASSLRASVDTQYF.

This clonotype was found a few times. The rearrangement links TRBV29-1 to TRBJ2-1, with 14 bases lining up with TRBD2. CDR3 length: 20 amino acids. Unmatched junction bases numbered 22, after V lost 3 bases and J lost 9 bases. The germline V gene encodes CDR1 SQVTM and CDR2 ANQGSEA. The CDR3 sequence is CSVDRTGFNRLAGGLGEQFF. The CDR3 region has the DNA TGCAGCGTTGATAGGACGGGCTTTAATCGACTAGCGGGAGGGCTCGGTGAGCAGTTCTTC.

In the case of this clonotype: Germline and junction disagree at one end, which may indicate a read error. This chain joins TRBV12-3 or TRBV12-4 and TRBJ2-1, with no clear D. CDR3 length equals 14 residues. CDR3 sequence: CASRETQMGDEHFF. The CDR3 nucleotides read TGTGCCAGCAGAGAGACCCAGATGGGCGATGAGCATTTCTTC.

The chain couples TRBV3-1 to TRBJ2-5; D may match TRBD1 or TRBD2 (5 bases each). The germline V gene has CDR1 LGHDT and CDR2 YNNKEL (reference sequence). CDR3 size: 16 residues. Trimming left V 2 bases short and J 4 bases short, with 17 bases between. In DNA, the CDR3 is TGTGCCAGCAGCCAATCCAGATTTACTAGGGGAGAGACCCAGTACTTC. Translating gives CASSQSRFTRGETQYF.

This rearrangement joins TRBV6-5 to TRBJ1-2; a possible D gene is TRBD1 (5 bases). The CDR3 consists of 15 residues. The V end lost 0 bases, the J end lost 4 bases, and 12 bases lay between the germline ends. Germline CDR1 MNHEY, CDR2 SVGAGI. This chain's CDR3 is CASSYSMGGGYGYTF. The CDR3 DNA is TGTGCCAGCAGTTACTCGATGGGGGGGGGCTATGGCTACACCTTC.

The table lists this clonotype with a few counts. The genes are TRBV29-1 and TRBJ2-5; 10 bases agree with TRBD1. From germline, CDR1 is SQVTM and CDR2 ANQGSEA. The CDR3 sequence is 18 residues long. The V segment lost 2 bases and the J segment 0 bases; nucleotides outside the gene matches: 12. In DNA, the CDR3 is TGCAGCGTTGAATTGGGACAGGGGACATTGAAGTACCAAGAGACCCAGTACTTC. Translated, it gives CSVELGQGTLKYQETQYF. The full variable domain, rest sourced from reference TRBV29-1 and TRBJ2-5, is SAVISQKPSRDICQRGTSLTIQCQVDSQVTMMFWYRQQPGQSLTLIATANQGSEATYESGFVIDKFPISRPNLTFSTLTVSNMSPEDSSIYLCSVELGQGTLKYQETQYFGPGTRLLVL.

The chain links TRBV5-1 to TRBJ2-5; TRBD2 agrees at 9 bases. The CDR3 is made up of 15 amino acids. Germline V gene lookup returns CDR1 SGHRS and CDR2 YFSETQ. Unmatched junction bases numbered 6, after V lost 4 bases and J lost 2 bases. The CDR3 nucleotides read TGCGCCAGCAGCGGGGGACTAGCCACACAAGAGACCCAGTACTTC. It is translated as CASSGGLATQETQYF. The full variable domain, with the rest looked up from reference TRBV5-1 and TRBJ2-5, is KAGVTQTPRYLIKTRGQQVTLSCSPISGHRSVSWYQQTPGQGLQFLFEYFSETQRNKGNFPGRFSGRQFSNSRSEMNVSTLELGDSALYLCASSGGLATQETQYFGPGTRLLVL.

The table lists this clonotype with a few counts. The chain is built from TRBV7-6 and TRBJ2-3; no reliable D call. The CDR3 is 15 residues long. CDR1 and CDR2 from the germline V gene are SGHVS and FNYEAQ. V was pared by 0 bases and J by 3 bases, with 10 bases between. CDR3 sequence reads: CASSLAPGPTDTQYF. The CDR3 DNA follows: TGTGCCAGCAGCTTAGCCCCGGGTCCGACAGATACGCAGTATTTT.

This clonotype was recorded a few times. The gene calls are TRBV5-1 and TRBJ2-7; 11 positions agree with TRBD2. Germline CDR1 SGHRS, CDR2 YFSETQ. Losses at the gene ends were 5 bases for V and 5 bases for J; bases not matched to a gene: 12. The CDR3 length is 16 residues. The CDR3 sequence is CASSPILAGAGDEQYF. The CDR3 DNA reads as TGCGCCAGCAGTCCCATACTAGCGGGAGCTGGCGACGAGCAGTACTTC.